This T cell receptor (beta chain) was found in a study of CD8+CD57+ T cells in acquired aplastic anemia. This CDR3 spans 16 amino acids. V was clipped by 6 bases and J by 10 bases; unmatched bases: 20. Germline V CDR1 and CDR2: DFQATT, SNEGSKA (reference sequence). Using genomic DNA as the template, TCR beta VDJ and CDR3 profiling was carried out. MiXCR, applied by TCRdb to the reads, yields one record per CDR3 protein. This table holds 100,000 to 150,000 distinct CDR3 sequences, around two fifths found once. The V call is TRBV20-1, the J call TRBJ2-7; TRBD2 agrees at 11 bases. Material: sorted CD4+, CD8+, or CD8+CD57+ T cells (not recorded which) from PBMCs. The sequence was collected from a human donor in good health, serving as a control. CDR3 amino acids: CSAREHPGLADYGQYF. CDR3 DNA sequence: TGCAGTGCCCGCGAACATCCGGGACTAGCGGACTACGGACAGTACTTC.